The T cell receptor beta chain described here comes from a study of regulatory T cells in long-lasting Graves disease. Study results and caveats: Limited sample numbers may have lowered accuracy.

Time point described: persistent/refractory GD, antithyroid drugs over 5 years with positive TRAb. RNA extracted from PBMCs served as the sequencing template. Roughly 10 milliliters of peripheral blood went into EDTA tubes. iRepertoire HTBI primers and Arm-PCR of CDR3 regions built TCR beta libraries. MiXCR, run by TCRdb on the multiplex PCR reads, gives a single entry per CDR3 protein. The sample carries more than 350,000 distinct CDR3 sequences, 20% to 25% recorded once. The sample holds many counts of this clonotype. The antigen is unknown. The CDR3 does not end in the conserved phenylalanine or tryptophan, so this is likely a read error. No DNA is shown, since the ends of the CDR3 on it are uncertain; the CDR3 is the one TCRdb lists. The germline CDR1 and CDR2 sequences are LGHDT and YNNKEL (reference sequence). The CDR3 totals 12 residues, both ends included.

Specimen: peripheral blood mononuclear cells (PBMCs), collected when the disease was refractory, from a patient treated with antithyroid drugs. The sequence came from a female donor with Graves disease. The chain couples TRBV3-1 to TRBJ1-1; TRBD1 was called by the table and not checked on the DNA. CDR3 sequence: CASSSPGHFPLL.